The 5 T cell receptor beta chains reported below all come from one sample, sequenced in a study of blood T cell repertoires in COVID-19. Here immunoSEQ multiplex PCR was the method, and the copy in TCRdb shows in-frame clones only, minus some. The sample holds some 200,000 clones; 87% are singletons and the top ten take approximately 2.2%. The sample taken for sequencing was PBMCs or T cells enriched from blood (not recorded which). The receptors were sampled from a woman in her 30s who had recovered from COVID-19.

This chain joins TRBV28 and TRBJ1-2, with 11 positions matching TRBD1. This CDR3 spans 14 amino acids. Trimming took 7 bases from V and 4 from J; bases not matched to a gene: 5. Germline CDR1 reads MDHEN; CDR2 reads SYDVKM. The CDR3 protein is CASTPGTGGYGYTF. The CDR3 DNA sequence: TGTGCCAGCACTCCCGGGACAGGGGGCTATGGCTACACCTTC.

V gene TRBV19 combines with J gene TRBJ2-1, with TRBD2 matching 10 bases. The length of the CDR3 is 19 residues. Germline CDR1 reads LNHDA; CDR2 reads SQIVND (reference sequence). With 0 bases clipped from V and 0 bases from J, the junction kept 8 bases outside the gene matches. CDR3 loop: CASSIDRRASGSSYNEQFF. CDR3 coding DNA: TGTGCCAGTAGTATAGATCGGAGGGCTAGCGGGAGCTCCTACAATGAGCAGTTCTTC.

The gene calls are TRBV18 and TRBJ1-2, with TRBD1 matching 10 bases. V shed 3 bases and J 8 bases; nucleotides not matched to a gene: 9. Germline assignment: CDR1 KGHSH and CDR2 LQKENI. The CDR3 consists of 15 residues. The CDR3 region has the DNA TGTGCCAGCTCACCCACGACGGGACAGGGGAACGGCTACACCTTC. The encoded protein is CASSPTTGQGNGYTF.

The chain has TRBV30 and TRBJ1-3; TRBD1 aligns across 9 bases. The CDR3 length is 16 residues. Germline-derived CDR1 and CDR2 are GTSNPN and SVGIG (reference sequence). Germline trimming cut 2 bases from V and 2 bases from J; bases unmatched to any gene: 7. This chain's CDR3 is CAWSLAGTGTGNTIYF. CDR3 sequence (DNA): TGTGCCTGGAGTCTTGCCGGGACAGGGACTGGAAACACCATATATTTT. Drawing the rest from reference TRBV30 and TRBJ1-3, the complete variable domain is SQTIHQWPATLVQPVGSPLSLECTVEGTSNPNLYWYRQAAGRGLQLLFYSVGIGQISSEVPQNLSASRPQDRQFILSSKKLLLSDSGFYLCAWSLAGTGTGNTIYFGEGSWLTVV.

CDR3 sequence: CASIYGMVFAEAFF. The CDR3 region has the DNA TGCGCCAGCATTTACGGGATGGTATTCGCTGAAGCTTTCTTT. The chain employs TRBV10-1 and TRBJ1-1; no definite D call. This CDR3 contains 14 residues. V lost 7 bases, J lost 6 bases, and 18 bases lay in between. Germline CDR1 is WNHNN and CDR2 is SYGVQD (reference sequence).